The 3 T cell receptor beta chains below all came from one sample that was sequenced in a study of blood T cell repertoires in COVID-19. Profiling relied on immunoSEQ multiplex PCR, and the TCRdb table lists in-frame clones only, not all of them. This sample has about 74,000 clones, with just under 85% found just once. The sample comprised peripheral blood. These receptors were obtained from a man between 65 and 85 years old with acute or convalescent COVID-19.

V and J are TRBV2 and TRBJ2-7; D not certain. The V end was cut by 5 bases, the J end by 4 bases, with 12 bases between. The CDR3 runs 13 residues. The germline V gene has CDR1 SNHLY and CDR2 FYNNEI. Here the CDR3 reads CASSPHDTYEQYF. CDR3 nucleotides: TGTGCCAGCAGTCCCCACGATACATACGAGCAGTACTTC.

This clone is a singleton in its sample. V and J are TRBV7-2 and TRBJ2-4; 8 nucleotides line up with TRBD2. The germline V gene encodes CDR1 SGHTA and CDR2 FQGNSA. With 6 bases clipped from V and 6 bases from J, the junction kept 7 bases outside the gene matches. The CDR3 consists of 14 residues. The chain's CDR3 is CASRISGAGNIQYF. CDR3 nucleotides: TGTGCCAGCAGAATTAGCGGGGCTGGAAACATTCAGTACTTC.

The chain has TRBV5-6 and TRBJ1-1; D gene uncertain. Germline CDR1 is SGHDT and CDR2 is YYEEEE. Deletions cut 0 bases from V and 3 bases from J, with 9 bases between. The CDR3 sequence is 14 residues long. The CDR3 sequence is CASSLEQRYTEAFF. For the CDR3, the DNA is TGTGCCAGCAGCTTGGAACAACGTTACACTGAAGCTTTCTTT.